This TCR beta chain is drawn from a study of cytomegalovirus exposure and HLA in healthy donors. Primers: 60 Vbeta forward and 13 Jbeta reverse. Clones were read by immunoSEQ multiplex PCR, and TCRdb kept only the in-frame ones, dropping some. This table holds about 260,000 clones, about 66% found once. Trimming at V came to 4 bases and at J to 7 bases, leaving 11 bases not matched to a gene. Germline CDR1 MGHRA, CDR2 YSYEKL. CDR3 length: 16 amino acids. The chain is built from TRBV4-1 and TRBJ2-1, with TRBD1 matching over 9 bases. The sample consisted of PBMCs. The receptor's source is a female donor in good health and CMV-seronegative. CDR3 in DNA: TGCGCCAGCAGCCGACCGCGGACAGGGGAGAGGAATGAGCAGTTCTTC. Translated: CASSRPRTGERNEQFF.